These T cell receptor beta chains were read from a single sample in a study of blood T cell repertoires in COVID-19. Data came from immunoSEQ multiplex PCR; TCRdb stores just in-frame clones and leaves some out. The table includes 200,000 to 300,000 clones, around 88% detected once. The sample taken for sequencing was peripheral blood. All receptors come from a woman aged 25 to 39 who had recovered from COVID-19. Each CDR3 is given with its conserved first and last residue. D genes are given only for firm matches. Clone size, where shown, is once, few, many, or a class for clones that have expanded.

j_call d_call v_call clone_size cdr3_aa cdr3_nt
TRBJ1-1 - TRBV2 few CASSLEGNTEAFF TGTGCCAGCAGCCTGGAGGGGAACACTGAAGCTTTCTTT
TRBJ2-7 TRBD2 TRBV5-4 - CASSSRLAPYEQYF TGTGCCAGCAGCTCGCGACTAGCCCCCTACGAGCAGTACTTC
TRBJ2-7 TRBD2 TRBV18 - CASSASSGGVLEQYF TGTGCCAGCTCAGCCTCTAGCGGGGGGGTGCTCGAGCAGTACTTC
TRBJ2-3 TRBD2 TRBV9 - CASNGGSKDTQYF TGTGCCAGCAACGGGGGGTCCAAGGATACGCAGTATTTT
TRBJ2-2 TRBD1 TRBV7-7 - CASSQDRGFTGELFF TGTGCCAGCAGTCAAGACAGGGGATTTACCGGGGAGCTGTTTTTT
TRBJ1-2 - TRBV7-9 once CASSLVDGLYGYTF TGTGCCAGCAGCTTAGTTGACGGACTCTATGGCTACACCTTC
TRBJ1-2 - TRBV6-1 - CASSDGREAGNYGYTF TGTGCCAGCAGTGACGGCAGGGAAGCGGGCAACTATGGCTACACCTTC
TRBJ1-2 - TRBV7-2 - CASSSGGGLYGYTF TGTGCCAGCAGCTCGGGAGGGGGGCTTTATGGCTACACCTTC
TRBJ1-4 - TRBV2 - CATRVQREKLFF TGTGCCACGCGGGTCCAACGTGAAAAACTGTTTTTT
TRBJ2-4 - TRBV7-2 - CASSPTRSLAKNIQYF TGTGCCAGCAGCCCCACAAGGAGCTTAGCCAAAAACATTCAGTACTTC
TRBJ2-7 - TRBV15 - CATSRDGLTYEQYF TGTGCCACCAGCAGAGATGGACTAACCTACGAGCAGTACTTC
TRBJ2-1 TRBD1 TRBV4-1 - CASSQGTGNEQFF TGCGCCAGCAGCCAAGGGACAGGGAATGAGCAGTTCTTC
TRBJ1-4 - TRBV4-3 - CASSQDNRSGKLFF TGCGCCAGCAGCCAAGATAATAGGAGTGGAAAACTGTTTTTT
TRBJ1-6 - TRBV19 - CASSILGGNSPLHF TGTGCCAGTAGTATTCTCGGGGGGAATTCACCCCTCCACTTT
TRBJ2-3 TRBD1 TRBV7-3 - CASSFTGTEPDTQYF TGTGCCAGCAGCTTCACCGGGACAGAACCAGATACGCAGTATTTT
TRBJ2-2 - TRBV30 - CAWSTGHTGELFF TGTGCCTGGTCCACAGGGCACACCGGGGAGCTGTTTTTT
TRBJ1-1 TRBD1 TRBV5-4 - CASSPRRDRGSRTEAFF TGTGCCAGCAGCCCCCGTAGGGACAGGGGCAGCCGCACTGAAGCTTTCTTT
TRBJ2-1 TRBD2 TRBV7-9 - CASSLVLASGGSSYNEQFF TGTGCCAGCAGCTTAGTCTTGGCTAGCGGGGGGAGCTCCTACAATGAGCAGTTCTTC
TRBJ2-5 TRBD1 TRBV11-2 - CASSFNRGAGAQYF TGTGCCAGCAGCTTCAACAGGGGAGCCGGGGCCCAGTACTTC
TRBJ2-3 - TRBV4-2 - CASSHPPRGTLTDTQYF TGTGCCAGCAGCCACCCTCCACGGGGGACTCTCACAGATACGCAGTATTTT
TRBJ2-6 - TRBV7-2 - CASSLDPARASSGANVLTF TGTGCCAGCAGCTTAGACCCCGCAAGAGCCTCATCTGGGGCCAACGTCCTGACTTTC
TRBJ1-2 TRBD1 TRBV18 - CASSLGTGNNYGYTF TGTGCCAGCTCACTGGGGACAGGGAATAACTATGGCTACACCTTC
TRBJ1-4 - TRBV5-1 - CASSITGLTNEKLFF TGCGCCAGCAGCATCACAGGGTTAACTAATGAAAAACTGTTTTTT
TRBJ2-1 TRBD2 TRBV7-8 - CASSPGLAGLYNEQFF TGTGCCAGCAGCCCGGGACTAGCGGGCCTATACAATGAGCAGTTCTTC
TRBJ1-4 TRBD1 TRBV6-5 - CATTTGGNEKLFF TGTGCCACCACGACAGGGGGGAATGAAAAACTGTTTTTT
TRBJ1-1 - TRBV6-5 - CASRKDTGNTEAFF TGTGCCAGCAGGAAAGATACAGGGAACACTGAAGCTTTCTTT
TRBJ2-7 - TRBV11-2 once CASSPRVGGGRLSYEQYF TGTGCCAGCAGCCCTAGGGTGGGAGGGGGGCGCCTCTCCTACGAGCAGTACTTC
TRBJ2-1 TRBD2 TRBV7-6 - CASSLRLAGGDEQFF TGTGCCAGCAGCTTACGGCTAGCGGGGGGGGATGAGCAGTTCTTC
TRBJ1-2 - TRBV5-1 - CASSLVSVNYGYTF TGCGCCAGCAGCTTGGTATCGGTTAACTATGGCTACACCTTC
TRBJ2-7 TRBD2 TRBV2 - CASSPSGGLSGEQYF TGTGCCAGCAGTCCTAGCGGGGGTCTCTCGGGAGAGCAGTACTTC
TRBJ2-7 - TRBV12-5 few CASGLHSYEQYF TGTGCTAGTGGTTTACACTCCTACGAGCAGTACTTC
TRBJ1-2 - TRBV6-2/TRBV6-3 - CASSSNEVDYGYTF TGTGCCAGCAGTTCGAACGAGGTCGACTATGGCTACACCTTC
TRBJ1-1 - TRBV9 few CASSGPGNTEAFF TGTGCCAGCAGCGGGCCAGGGAACACTGAAGCTTTCTTT
TRBJ2-1 TRBD2 TRBV4-2 - CASSQSAGGPRPSYNEQFF TGTGCCAGCAGCCAATCCGCGGGGGGGCCTCGTCCCTCGTACAATGAGCAGTTCTTC
TRBJ1-6 TRBD1 TRBV27 - CASSPGGGSPLHF TGTGCCAGCTCCCCAGGGGGCGGTTCACCCCTCCACTTT
TRBJ1-5 - TRBV5-5 - CASSLVGGMSNQPQHF TGTGCCAGCAGCTTGGTGGGGGGAATGAGCAATCAGCCCCAGCATTTT
TRBJ2-1 - TRBV6-1 - CASRTYQGYNEQFF TGTGCCAGCAGGACTTATCAGGGGTACAATGAGCAGTTCTTC
TRBJ2-1 TRBD2 TRBV6-5 - CASSFSSGGNNEQFF TGTGCCAGCAGCTTTAGTAGCGGGGGGAACAATGAGCAGTTCTTC
TRBJ2-5 TRBD2 TRBV9 - CASSPRLAGETQYF TGTGCCAGCAGCCCCCGACTAGCGGGAGAGACCCAGTACTTC
TRBJ1-6 TRBD1 TRBV19 - CASSAQLLTGMQSPLHF TGTGCCAGTAGTGCCCAACTCCTGACAGGGATGCAATCACCCCTCCACTTT